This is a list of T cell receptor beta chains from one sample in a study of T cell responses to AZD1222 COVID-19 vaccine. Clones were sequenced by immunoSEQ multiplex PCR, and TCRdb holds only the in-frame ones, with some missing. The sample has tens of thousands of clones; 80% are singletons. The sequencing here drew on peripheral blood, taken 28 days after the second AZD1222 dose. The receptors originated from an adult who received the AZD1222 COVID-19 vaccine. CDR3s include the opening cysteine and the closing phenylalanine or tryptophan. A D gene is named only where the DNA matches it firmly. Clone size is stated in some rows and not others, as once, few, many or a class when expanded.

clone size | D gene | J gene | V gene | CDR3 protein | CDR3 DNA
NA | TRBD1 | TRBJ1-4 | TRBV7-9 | CASRPRSLGTGGLNEKLFF | TGTGCCAGCAGACCCCGCAGCCTCGGGACAGGGGGCCTTAATGAAAAACTGTTTTTT
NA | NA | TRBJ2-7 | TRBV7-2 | CASSFRGVKEQYF | TGTGCCAGCAGCTTCCGCGGGGTGAAGGAGCAGTACTTC
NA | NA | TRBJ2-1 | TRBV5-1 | CASSFSATSYNEQFF | TGCGCCAGCAGCTTTAGCGCGACCTCCTACAATGAGCAGTTCTTC
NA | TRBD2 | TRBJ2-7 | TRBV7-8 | CASGPTSGAKQYF | TGTGCCAGCGGCCCGACTAGCGGGGCGAAGCAGTACTTC
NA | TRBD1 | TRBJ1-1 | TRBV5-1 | CASSFGDRATEAFF | TGCGCCAGCTCTTTCGGGGACAGGGCCACTGAAGCTTTCTTT
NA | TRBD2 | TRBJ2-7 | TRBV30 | CAWSVGGGSYEQYF | TGTGCCTGGAGTGTGGGCGGGGGGTCCTACGAGCAGTACTTC
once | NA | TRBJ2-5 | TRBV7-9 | CASSWGAAYQETQYF | TGTGCCAGCAGCTGGGGGGCAGCGTACCAAGAGACCCAGTACTTC
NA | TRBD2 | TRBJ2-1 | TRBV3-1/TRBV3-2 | CASSHGFGLAGVPTYNEQFF | TGTGCCAGCAGCCATGGGTTCGGACTAGCGGGAGTACCTACCTACAATGAGCAGTTCTTC
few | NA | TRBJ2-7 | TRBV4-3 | CASSQDPWDTGYEQYF | TGCGCCAGCAGCCAAGATCCGTGGGACACTGGATACGAGCAGTACTTC
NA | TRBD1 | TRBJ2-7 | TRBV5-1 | CASSAGTVATNEQYF | TGCGCCAGCAGCGCCGGGACAGTGGCTACCAACGAGCAGTACTTC
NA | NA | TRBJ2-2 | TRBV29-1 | CSAKLDSAGELFF | TGCAGCGCCAAACTGGACAGTGCCGGGGAGCTGTTTTTT
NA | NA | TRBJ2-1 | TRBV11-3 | CASSLDRRTGEQFF | TGTGCCAGCAGCTTAGATCGCAGGACTGGTGAGCAGTTCTTC
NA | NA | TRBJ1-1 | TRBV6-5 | CASQGPELQTEAFF | TGTGCCAGCCAGGGACCGGAACTACAGACTGAAGCTTTCTTT
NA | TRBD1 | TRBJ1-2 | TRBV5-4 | CASSPGQGNYGYTF | TGTGCCAGCAGCCCGGGACAGGGGAACTATGGCTACACCTTC
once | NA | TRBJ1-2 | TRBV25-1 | CASSPWGTPTLTYYGYTF | TGTGCCAGCAGCCCTTGGGGGACACCGACTTTAACTTACTATGGCTACACCTTC
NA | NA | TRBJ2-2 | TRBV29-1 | CSASERTGELFF | TGCAGCGCTTCAGAAAGGACCGGGGAGCTGTTTTTT
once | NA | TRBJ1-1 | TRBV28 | CASSSRVTEAFF | TGTGCCAGCAGTTCCAGGGTCACTGAAGCTTTCTTT
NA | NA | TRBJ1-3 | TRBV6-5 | CASSSIRRSGNTIYF | TGTGCCAGCAGTTCCATAAGAAGGTCTGGAAACACCATATATTTT
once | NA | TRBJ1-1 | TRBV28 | CASSTTARNTEAFF | TGTGCCAGCAGTACGACAGCCAGAAACACTGAAGCTTTCTTT
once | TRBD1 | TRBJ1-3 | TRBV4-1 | CASSFDRAGNTIYF | TGCGCCAGCAGCTTCGACAGGGCTGGAAACACCATATATTTT
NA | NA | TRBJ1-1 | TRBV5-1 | CASSLGSGNTEAFF | TGCGCCAGCAGCTTGGGGAGCGGGAACACTGAAGCTTTCTTT
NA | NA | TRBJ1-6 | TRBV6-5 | CASRRDNSPLHF | TGTGCCTCGAGACGGGACAATTCACCCCTCCACTTT
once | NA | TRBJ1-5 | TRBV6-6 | CASSVTGNQPQHF | TGTGCCAGCAGTGTGACGGGGAATCAGCCCCAGCATTTT
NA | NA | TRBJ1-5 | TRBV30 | CAWSNTPGGNQPQHF | TGTGCCTGGAGTAACACCCCGGGAGGCAATCAGCCCCAGCATTTT
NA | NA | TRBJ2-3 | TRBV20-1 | CSARVPDTQYF | TGCAGTGCTAGAGTTCCAGATACGCAGTATTTT
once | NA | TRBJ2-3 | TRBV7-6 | CASSPGGRGSTDTQYF | TGTGCCAGCAGCCCCGGGGGCAGGGGCAGCACAGATACGCAGTATTTT
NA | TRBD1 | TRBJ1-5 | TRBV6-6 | CASSPRPGTGSNQPQHF | TGTGCCAGCAGTCCACGTCCCGGGACAGGGAGCAATCAGCCCCAGCATTTT
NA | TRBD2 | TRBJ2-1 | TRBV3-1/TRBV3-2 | CASSPRGGGNEQFF | TGTGCCAGCAGCCCTCGCGGGGGGGGAAATGAGCAGTTCTTC
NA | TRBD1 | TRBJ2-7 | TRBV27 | CASSSTGVAYEQYF | TGTGCCAGCAGTTCGACAGGGGTGGCCTACGAGCAGTACTTC
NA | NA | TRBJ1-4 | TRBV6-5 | CARPPRATNEKLFF | TGTGCCAGACCGCCCCGGGCAACTAATGAAAAACTGTTTTTT
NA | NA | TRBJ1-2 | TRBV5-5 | CASSRIRTATDGGYTF | TGTGCCAGCAGCCGCATTAGGACAGCCACCGACGGTGGCTACACCTTC
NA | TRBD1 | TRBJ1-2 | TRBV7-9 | CASSVQGAAGGYTF | TGTGCCAGCAGCGTACAGGGGGCTGCGGGCGGCTACACCTTC
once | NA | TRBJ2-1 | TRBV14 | CASSQDFGVRTGLGEQFF | TGTGCCAGCAGCCAAGATTTCGGTGTTAGGACTGGGCTGGGTGAGCAGTTCTTC
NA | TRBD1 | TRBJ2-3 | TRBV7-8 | CASSLLRDRGGADTQYF | TGTGCCAGCAGCTTACTCCGGGACAGGGGAGGGGCAGATACGCAGTATTTT
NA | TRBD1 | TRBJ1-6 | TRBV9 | CASSAAPTGGKGSPLHF | TGTGCCAGCAGCGCCGCCCCGACAGGGGGCAAGGGTTCACCCCTCCACTTT
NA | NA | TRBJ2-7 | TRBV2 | CASSPDMGEQYF | TGTGCCAGCAGCCCGGACATGGGCGAGCAGTACTTC